The next 30 T cell receptor beta chains were all read from a single sample in a study of blood T cell repertoires in COVID-19. The assay was immunoSEQ multiplex PCR, and TCRdb's table has in-frame clones only and misses some. The sample has approximately 150,000 clones, 90% seen once; the top ten hold roughly 19%. Sequences were obtained from peripheral blood. The receptors come from a man aged 55 to 70 with active or convalescent COVID-19.

The genes are TRBV28 and TRBJ1-2; D remains ambiguous. V lost 4 bases and J lost 2, with 8 bases in between. Per the germline V gene, CDR1 is MDHEN and CDR2 is SYDVKM. The CDR3 has 13 amino acids. CDR3 coding DNA: TGTGCCAGCAGTTCTGCGGGAAACTATGGCTACACCTTC. It translates to CASSSAGNYGYTF.

The chain uses TRBV12-3 or TRBV12-4 and TRBJ2-3; D not resolved. V was trimmed by 2 bases and J by 3 bases, leaving 6 bases between them. This CDR3 contains 13 residues. The CDR3 DNA reads as TGTGCCAGCAGTTTATTAACTACAGATACGCAGTATTTT. The encoded protein is CASSLLTTDTQYF.

This rearrangement joins TRBV19 to TRBJ1-5, with D unclear. The V gene lost 3 bases and the J gene lost 8 bases, with 20 bases spanning the gap. This CDR3 comprises 16 residues. Germline V lookup: CDR1 LNHDA, CDR2 SQIVND (reference sequence). As DNA, the CDR3 is TGTGCCAGTAGTATTGGCTCAGGAGGAGGTAAAGAGCCCCAGCATTTT. It yields the protein CASSIGSGGGKEPQHF.

This chain links TRBV7-8 with TRBJ1-2; D is undetermined. V was cut by 0 bases and J by 0 bases, with 11 bases left in between. This CDR3 contains 16 residues. CDR1 is SGHVS, CDR2 FQNEAQ, per germline. The CDR3 bases are TGTGCCAGCAGCTTAGCGTGGGAGGGAACTAACTATGGCTACACCTTC. It translates to CASSLAWEGTNYGYTF.

The J gene is TRBJ1-5, the V gene TRBV27, with D maybe TRBD1 (5 bases). V was shortened by 3 bases and J by 2 bases, with 8 bases between the two germline ends. CDR1 MNHEY and CDR2 SMNVEV come from the germline V gene (reference sequence). This CDR3 is built from 14 residues. The CDR3 DNA follows: TGTGCCAGCAGTTTTATAGGGGGCAATCAGCCCCAGCATTTT. The encoded protein is CASSFIGGNQPQHF.

The chain joins TRBV21-1 to TRBJ2-5; the D call TRBD1 from the table was never checked on the DNA. TRBV21-1 represents a pseudogene. This CDR3 region has 19 residues. The CDR3, as DNA: TGTGCCAGCAGCCAGGGGCCAGACGGACAGGGGACGAAGCAAGAGACCCAGTACTTC. It yields the protein CASSQGPDGQGTKQETQYF.

This sequence joins TRBV11-1 and TRBJ2-6, with D tentatively TRBD2 (6 bases). The germline gives CDR1 SGHAT, CDR2 FQDESV (reference sequence). The CDR3 consists of 15 residues. Trimming removed 5 bases from V and 0 bases from J, with 8 bases in between. The CDR3 sequence is CASSGGLSGANVLTF. For the CDR3, the DNA is TGTGCCAGCAGCGGGGGACTCTCTGGGGCCAACGTCCTGACTTTC.

V gene TRBV30 combines with J gene TRBJ2-5; 9 bases align to TRBD2. The CDR3 length is 14 residues. With V trimmed by 0 bases and J by 6 bases, 5 bases remained unmatched. Per germline, CDR1 GTSNPN and CDR2 SVGIG (reference sequence). The CDR3 spells CAWSVWAGGQTQYF. In DNA, the CDR3 is TGTGCCTGGAGTGTATGGGCGGGAGGGCAGACCCAGTACTTC.

V gene TRBV9 combines with J gene TRBJ2-7, with 8 bases identical to TRBD1. The CDR3 length is 16 residues. Germline CDR1 and CDR2: SGDLS and YYNGEE. After removal of 0 bases from V and 2 bases from J, the junction contained 7 bases not matched to a gene. In DNA form, the CDR3 reads TGTGCCAGCAGCGTAGGGGGGGACAGGCAAACCTACGAGCAGTACTTC. It codes for CASSVGGDRQTYEQYF.

The J gene is TRBJ2-2, the V gene TRBV9, with 9 bases identical to TRBD1. The germline V gene has CDR1 SGDLS and CDR2 YYNGEE. The CDR3 is 16 residues long. Losses at the gene ends were 3 bases for V and 3 bases for J; bases not matched to a gene: 6. CDR3 loop: CASSAAGTGYTGELFF. CDR3 DNA sequence: TGTGCCAGCAGCGCCGCCGGGACAGGGTACACCGGGGAGCTGTTTTTT.

In its sample, this clone was seen once. Additional DNA sequences in this sample encode the identical CDR3. This chain connects TRBV12-3 or TRBV12-4 to TRBJ1-2; possibly TRBD1 for D (5 bases). V lost 3 bases to trimming and J lost 0 bases, with 5 bases between them. This CDR3 region has 13 residues. CDR3 region: CASSLTANYGYTF. The DNA of the CDR3 is TGTGCCAGCAGTTTGACAGCTAACTATGGCTACACCTTC.

The rearrangement uses TRBV9 and TRBJ2-7, with D perhaps TRBD2 (6 bases). From germline, CDR1 is SGDLS and CDR2 YYNGEE. The CDR3 is made up of 16 amino acids. Trimming cost V 0 bases and J 0 bases, with 13 bases left between them. This CDR3 reads CASSVGAGGSSYEQYF. CDR3 nucleotide sequence: TGTGCCAGCAGCGTAGGCGCCGGGGGAAGCTCCTACGAGCAGTACTTC.

This sequence joins TRBV7-9 and TRBJ1-2; weak D call: TRBD1 (6 bases). This CDR3 is built from 14 residues. The germline V and J ends were trimmed by 5 bases and 1 base, with 11 bases remaining between them. Per the germline V gene, CDR1 is SEHNR and CDR2 is FQNEAQ (reference sequence). In DNA, the CDR3 is TGTGCCAGCAGCAGGACAGAGTATAACTATGGCTACACCTTC. It yields the protein CASSRTEYNYGYTF. The full variable domain, its missing parts supplied by reference TRBV7-9 and TRBJ1-2, is DTGVSQNPRHKITKRGQNVTFRCDPISEHNRLYWYRQTLGQGPEFLTYFQNEAQLEKSRLLSDRFSAERPKGSFSTLEIQRTEQGDSAMYLCASSRTEYNYGYTFGSGTRLTVV.

V usage is TRBV18 and J usage is TRBJ1-3; 9 bases map to TRBD1. Germline V CDR1 and CDR2: KGHSH, LQKENI. J was trimmed by 0 bases and V by 3 bases; bases with no gene match: 6. This CDR3 region has 17 residues. The CDR3 sequence: CASSPRDRDHSGNTIYF. CDR3 sequence (DNA): TGTGCCAGCTCACCTAGGGACAGGGACCACTCTGGAAACACCATATATTTT.

This rearrangement joins TRBV7-9 to TRBJ2-7; a weak D match, TRBD2 (6 bases). Germline loops: CDR1 SEHNR, CDR2 FQNEAQ (reference sequence). CDR3 length: 16 amino acids. Trimming left V 5 bases short and J 4 bases short, with 21 bases between. CDR3 protein: CASSQSYGGSGYEQYF. Here the CDR3 DNA reads TGTGCCAGCAGCCAATCCTATGGGGGGAGTGGTTACGAGCAGTACTTC.

The chain joins TRBV5-1 to TRBJ2-5; the D is unclear. Trimming shortened V by 2 bases and J by 7 bases, and 12 bases separated the two germline ends. The CDR3 consists of 13 residues. Germline CDR1 SGHRS, CDR2 YFSETQ. DNA of the CDR3: TGCGCCAGCAGCTTAGACCCTAGTGGGACCCAGTACTTC. Protein product: CASSLDPSGTQYF.

This rearrangement joins TRBV21-1 to TRBJ1-2. TRBV21-1 is recorded as a pseudogene. This CDR3 has 14 amino acids. The CDR3 here is CASSKFKQRYGYTF. In DNA form, the CDR3 reads TGTGCCAGCAGCAAATTCAAGCAGCGGTATGGCTACACCTTC.

This chain connects TRBV7-9 to TRBJ1-1; TRBD1 matches at 9 bases. Per germline, CDR1 SEHNR and CDR2 FQNEAQ (reference sequence). There are 14 residues in the CDR3. Trimming at V came to 4 bases and at J to 4 bases, leaving 4 bases not matched to a gene. As DNA, the CDR3 is TGTGCCAGCAGCTGGACAGGGGTGGGCACTGAAGCTTTCTTT. This codes for CASSWTGVGTEAFF.

This clone was picked up one time. CDR3 amino acids: CASSPLFSVENSPLHF. In DNA form, the CDR3 reads TGTGCCAGCTCACCTCTATTTTCTGTCGAGAATTCACCCCTCCACTTT. The chain links TRBV18 to TRBJ1-6; no clear D gene. CDR3 size: 16 residues. The germline CDR1 and CDR2 sequences are KGHSH and LQKENI. V shed 3 bases and J shed 7 bases, with 16 bases lying between them.

The genes are TRBV11-1 and TRBJ2-5; no reliable D call. V was pared by 5 bases and J by 1 base, with 17 bases between. Germline values: CDR1 SGHAT, CDR2 FQDESV (reference sequence). The CDR3 spans 16 residues. The CDR3 bases are TGTGCCAGCAGCCCCTCCATGCTTAGCACCCAAGAGACCCAGTACTTC. It specifies CASSPSMLSTQETQYF.

This rearrangement joins TRBV19 to TRBJ1-1, with D maybe TRBD1 (6 bases). Germline loops: CDR1 LNHDA, CDR2 SQIVND (reference sequence). The CDR3 contains 14 residues. Between the trimmed V and J ends, which lost 7 bases and 0 bases, there was a span of 12 bases. The CDR3 sequence is CASNHGTMNTEAFF. The CDR3 DNA is TGTGCCAGTAATCACGGGACAATGAACACTGAAGCTTTCTTT.

V gene TRBV10-3 combines with J gene TRBJ1-2, with D unresolved. Trimming pared 3 bases from V and 2 bases from J, leaving 7 bases between. The CDR3 has 13 residues. The V gene's germline CDR1 is ENHRY and CDR2 SYGVKD. The CDR3, as DNA: TGTGCCATCAGTGACGGAGGGAACTATGGCTACACCTTC. Its translation: CAISDGGNYGYTF.

CDR3 region: CASIQGAHSPLHF. In nucleotides, the CDR3 is TGTGCCAGCATCCAGGGGGCTCATTCACCCCTCCACTTT. The V call is TRBV2, the J call TRBJ1-6, with 8 nucleotides matching TRBD1. Germline V CDR1 and CDR2: SNHLY, FYNNEI. Trimming took 7 bases from V and 8 from J; bases not matched to a gene: 4. CDR3 size: 13 residues.

The chain links TRBV5-4 to TRBJ2-7, with 14 bases lining up with TRBD2. The germline gives CDR1 SGHNT, CDR2 YYREEE (reference sequence). CDR3 size: 18 residues. The V and J ends lost 4 bases and 1 base, in that order; junction bases with no gene match: 10. The CDR3 DNA follows: TGTGCCAGCAGCCAAAAGGGACTAGCGGGAGTCGGGTCCTACGAGCAGTACTTC. Translating gives CASSQKGLAGVGSYEQYF.

The chain uses TRBV14 and TRBJ1-1; 7 bases align to TRBD1. The CDR3 runs 14 residues. V was clipped by 4 bases and J by 1 base; unmatched bases: 3. The germline CDR1 and CDR2 sequences are SGHDN and FVKESK. In DNA, the CDR3 is TGTGCCAGCAGCCCACAGGGGCAGAACACTGAAGCTTTCTTT. Translated, it gives CASSPQGQNTEAFF. Supplemented by reference TRBV14 and TRBJ1-1, the full variable domain reads EAGVTQFPSHSVIEKGQTVTLRCDPISGHDNLYWYRRVMGKEIKFLLHFVKESKQDESGMPNNRFLAERTGGTYSTLKVQPAELEDSGVYFCASSPQGQNTEAFFGQGTRLTVV.

The genes are TRBV5-6 and TRBJ1-6, with D possibly TRBD1 on 5 matching bases. The CDR3 spans 13 residues. Trimming left V 5 bases short and J 7 bases short, with 10 bases between. Germline CDR1 reads SGHDT; CDR2 reads YYEEEE. CDR3 protein: CASRRTRNSPLHF. For the CDR3, the DNA is TGTGCCAGCAGGCGGACACGGAATTCACCCCTCCACTTT.

V usage is TRBV10-1 and J usage is TRBJ2-2; D perhaps matches TRBD2 (5 bases). Trimming left V 0 bases short and J 6 bases short, with 8 bases between. The length of the CDR3 is 14 residues. CDR1 and CDR2 from the germline V gene are WNHNN and SYGVQD (reference sequence). CDR3 residues: CASSESKRAGELFF. As DNA, the CDR3 is TGCGCCAGCAGTGAGTCGAAGAGGGCCGGGGAGCTGTTTTTT.

The rearrangement uses TRBV27 and TRBJ1-2; D ambiguous. Trimming removed 9 bases from V and 8 bases from J, with 16 bases in between. Germline CDR1 reads MNHEY; CDR2 reads SMNVEV (reference sequence). This CDR3 is 12 amino acids long. CDR3 sequence: CASLTTIRGYTF. The CDR3, as DNA: TGTGCCAGTCTAACGACTATCCGGGGCTACACCTTC.

The V gene is TRBV27, the J gene TRBJ1-1, with 8 bases matching TRBD1. Germline loops: CDR1 MNHEY, CDR2 SMNVEV (reference sequence). This CDR3 is 15 amino acids long. Trimming removed 1 base from V and 0 bases from J; junction bases left unmatched: 1. Written as DNA, the CDR3 is TGTGCCAGCAGTTTATGGACAGGGCTGAACACTGAAGCTTTCTTT. Its translation: CASSLWTGLNTEAFF.

In its sample, this clone was seen a few times. J is TRBJ1-2 and V is TRBV15, with 10 bases that match TRBD1. The CDR3 contains 13 residues. Germline assignment: CDR1 LNHNV and CDR2 YYDKDF (reference sequence). Losses at the gene ends were 2 bases for V and 9 bases for J; bases not matched to a gene: 3. The CDR3 spells CATSRSGQGSYTF. The CDR3 nucleotides read TGTGCCACCAGCAGATCGGGACAGGGGAGCTACACCTTC.